These T cell receptor beta chains were read from a single sample in a study of cytomegalovirus exposure and HLA in healthy donors. TCRdb's table, derived via immunoSEQ multiplex PCR, lists solely in-frame clones and lacks some. The sample records about 240,000 clones, about 80% being singletons. The sequencing sample was made of PBMCs. The source is a woman aged 60-75 years in good health and CMV-seropositive. Both conserved end residues are part of each CDR3. Each record gives: D gene, V gene, clone size, J gene, CDR3 protein, CDR3 DNA. The D gene is left open where the match is weak. Only some rows state a clone size, as once, few, many or a class for expanded clones.

NA,TRBV6-1,NA,TRBJ1-1,CASSGGMNTEAFF,TGTGCCAGCAGTGGAGGGATGAACACTGAAGCTTTCTTT
TRBD2,TRBV9,NA,TRBJ2-7,CASSVGSSGNEQYF,TGTGCCAGCAGCGTAGGGTCTAGCGGAAACGAGCAGTACTTC
TRBD1,TRBV27,NA,TRBJ2-1,CASSKGQGFYNEQFF,TGTGCCAGCAGTAAGGGACAGGGCTTTTACAATGAGCAGTTCTTC
TRBD2,TRBV11-3,NA,TRBJ2-1,CASSLDGTTIGEQFF,TGTGCCAGCAGCTTAGACGGGACTACCATAGGAGAGCAGTTCTTC
NA,TRBV9,NA,TRBJ2-6,CASSTGDRSLSGANVLTF,TGTGCCAGCAGCACCGGCGACAGGTCGCTCTCTGGGGCCAACGTCCTGACTTTC
TRBD2,TRBV28,NA,TRBJ2-4,CASSGGALAKNIQYF,TGTGCCAGCAGCGGGGGGGCACTAGCCAAAAACATTCAGTACTTC
NA,TRBV2,NA,TRBJ2-3,CASSEGLVGTDTQYF,TGTGCCAGCAGTGAGGGTCTAGTGGGCACAGATACGCAGTATTTT
TRBD1,TRBV30,once,TRBJ2-7,CAWRGGQGYYEQYF,TGTGCCTGGAGGGGGGGACAGGGCTACTACGAGCAGTACTTC
NA,TRBV7-9,NA,TRBJ1-1,CASSPVPGLGGSEAFF,TGTGCCAGCAGCCCGGTCCCGGGACTAGGCGGGAGTGAAGCTTTCTTT
NA,TRBV12-1,NA,TRBJ2-6,CASSFVGSSGANVLTF,TGTGCCAGCAGCTTTGTCGGGAGCTCTGGGGCCAACGTCCTGACTTTC
TRBD2,TRBV15,NA,TRBJ2-3,CATSRDYSGTLGDTQYF,TGTGCCACCAGCAGAGATTACAGCGGGACGCTCGGAGATACGCAGTATTTT
TRBD2,TRBV5-4,few,TRBJ2-5,CASSLRGSRRETQYF,TGTGCCAGCAGCTTGCGCGGGAGTAGACGGGAGACCCAGTACTTC
TRBD2,TRBV27,NA,TRBJ2-7,CASSPQGLAGYEQYF,TGTGCCAGCAGTCCCCAGGGACTAGCGGGCTACGAGCAGTACTTC
NA,TRBV29-1,NA,TRBJ2-1,CSVAPNEQFF,TGCAGCGTTGCTCCCAATGAGCAGTTCTTC
NA,TRBV29-1,NA,TRBJ1-1,CSGRQLNTEAFF,TGCAGCGGCCGACAGTTGAACACTGAAGCTTTCTTT